What follows are 18 T cell receptor beta chains derived from one specimen sequenced in a study of cytomegalovirus exposure and HLA in healthy donors. Assay: immunoSEQ multiplex PCR; the TCRdb copy retains only in-frame clones and omits some. The data show over 200,000 clones, with 65% to 85% seen just once and more than 13% held by the top ten. Material for sequencing was PBMCs. These TCRs come from a woman aged 25 to 39 in good health and CMV-seropositive.

The rearrangement uses TRBV6-7 and TRBJ2-1; 15 bases are shared with TRBD2. TRBV6-7 is an ORF, and what it does is uncertain. J was trimmed by 7 bases and V by 0 bases; bases with no gene match: 4. The length of the CDR3 is 17 residues. The CDR3 bases are TGTGCCAGCAGTTACTCTCCGGGACTAGCGGGGGGAAATGAGCAGTTCTTC. It yields the protein CASSYSPGLAGGNEQFF.

This chain links TRBV28 with TRBJ2-7; TRBD2 might be the D (7 bases). The CDR3 has 13 residues. Trimming took off 7 bases at V and 5 bases at J, with 15 bases between the two ends. Germline-derived CDR1 and CDR2 are MDHEN and SYDVKM. CDR3 region: CASTLGGAHEQYF. DNA of the CDR3: TGTGCCAGCACCCTAGGGGGGGCGCACGAGCAGTACTTC.

The chain employs TRBV6-4 and TRBJ1-4; 11 bases map to TRBD1. V lost 2 bases and J lost 7; bases outside the gene matches: 0. Germline V gene lookup returns CDR1 MRHNA and CDR2 SNTAGT. There are 14 residues in the CDR3. The CDR3 reads CASSDGTGGEKLFF. The CDR3 DNA is TGTGCCAGCAGTGACGGGACAGGGGGTGAAAAACTGTTTTTT.

This clone showed up just a few times. The rearrangement links TRBV2 to TRBJ1-5; a weak D match, TRBD1 (5 bases). There are 13 residues in the CDR3. The V end was cut by 7 bases, the J end by 4 bases, with 11 bases between. Germline V gene lookup returns CDR1 SNHLY and CDR2 FYNNEI. The CDR3, as DNA: TGTGCCAGCATAGGGGCGGGGAATCAGCCCCAGCATTTT. It translates to CASIGAGNQPQHF.

The chain carries TRBV5-1 and TRBJ1-4; 9 nucleotides agree with TRBD1. V shed 5 bases and J 3 bases; nucleotides not matched to a gene: 5. Germline CDR1 reads SGHRS; CDR2 reads YFSETQ. The CDR3 has 15 amino acids. CDR3 sequence (DNA): TGCGCCAGCAGAGGGGGACAGGGACCTAATGAAAAACTGTTTTTT. It codes for CASRGGQGPNEKLFF. Based on the CDR3 plus reference TRBV5-1 and TRBJ1-4, the full variable domain is KAGVTQTPRYLIKTRGQQVTLSCSPISGHRSVSWYQQTPGQGLQFLFEYFSETQRNKGNFPGRFSGRQFSNSRSEMNVSTLELGDSALYLCASRGGQGPNEKLFFGSGTQLSVL.

The genes are TRBV4-2 and TRBJ1-4; D is undetermined. This CDR3 has 14 amino acids. Germline assignment: CDR1 LGHNA and CDR2 YNFKEQ. With 3 bases removed from V and 5 bases from J, the gap between germline ends came to 10 bases. CDR3 coding DNA: TGTGCCAGCAGCCACGGGCGAGGAAATGAAAAACTGTTTTTT. Protein product: CASSHGRGNEKLFF.

The rearrangement links TRBV4-1 to TRBJ1-4; no reliable D call. The CDR3 contains 15 residues. CDR1 is MGHRA and CDR2 is YSYEKL in the germline V gene. Between the trimmed V and J ends, which lost 0 bases and 6 bases, there was a span of 11 bases. This chain's CDR3 is CASSQESDLYEKLFF. The DNA of the CDR3 is TGCGCCAGCAGCCAAGAGTCCGACTTATATGAAAAACTGTTTTTT.

The chain joins TRBV4-1 to TRBJ2-7; 7 bases align to TRBD1. The CDR3 spans 16 residues. V lost 1 base to trimming and J lost 0 bases; unmatched junction nucleotides: 6. Germline V gene sequence: CDR1 MGHRA, CDR2 YSYEKL. The CDR3 region is CASSQAAGDSSYEQYF. CDR3 coding DNA: TGCGCCAGCAGCCAAGCTGCCGGGGACAGCTCCTACGAGCAGTACTTC.

The chain carries TRBV16 and TRBJ1-1; the D gene is possibly TRBD1 (6 bases). This CDR3 spans 14 amino acids. The germline V and J ends were trimmed by 2 bases and 0 bases, with 7 bases remaining between them. Germline CDR1 is KGHSY and CDR2 is FQNENV. Here the CDR3 reads CASSQDRMNTEAFF. The DNA for the CDR3 is TGTGCCAGCAGCCAAGACAGGATGAACACTGAAGCTTTCTTT.

This clone came up a few times. The J gene is TRBJ2-3, the V gene TRBV28; TRBD2 is a possible D gene (5 bases). CDR3 length equals 12 residues. Germline lookup yields CDR1 MDHEN and CDR2 SYDVKM. Between the trimmed V and J ends, which lost 5 bases and 4 bases, there was a span of 7 bases. As DNA, the CDR3 is TGTGCCAGCAGTGAGGGTGCAGATACGCAGTATTTT. Translating gives CASSEGADTQYF.

This chain joins TRBV2 and TRBJ1-1, with D unresolved. Trimming stripped 6 bases from V and 3 bases from J, with 11 bases between. The CDR3 is 13 amino acids. CDR1 SNHLY and CDR2 FYNNEI come from the germline V gene. The CDR3 DNA reads TGTGCCAGCAGAACCCACGGGGACACTGAAGCTTTCTTT. Protein sequence: CASRTHGDTEAFF.

The chain has TRBV9 and TRBJ2-2, with 9 bases identical to TRBD2. Germline V gene sequence: CDR1 SGDLS, CDR2 YYNGEE. Trimming at V came to 3 bases and at J to 0 bases, leaving 18 bases not matched to a gene. This CDR3 is built from 21 residues. CDR3 nucleotides: TGTGCCAGCAGCGCTCCCCGCTCGGGGACTAGCAGACCGCCGAACACCGGGGAGCTGTTTTTT. Translated, it gives CASSAPRSGTSRPPNTGELFF.

The V call is TRBV29-1, the J call TRBJ2-1; possible D gene TRBD1, 5 bases. This CDR3 contains 11 residues. CDR1 and CDR2 (germline): SQVTM, ANQGSEA. With 6 bases removed from V and 10 bases from J, the gap between germline ends came to 13 bases. CDR3 amino acids: CSVQDTIEQFF. The CDR3 nucleotides read TGCAGCGTCCAGGACACGATCGAGCAGTTCTTC.

The CDR3 spells CASSLRPGGSEAFF. The CDR3 nucleotides are TGTGCCAGCAGTTTAAGGCCAGGGGGTAGTGAAGCTTTCTTT. The rearrangement uses TRBV28 and TRBJ1-1, with TRBD1 matching over 7 bases. The CDR3 extends over 14 amino acids. The V gene end was trimmed by 2 bases and the J gene end by 7 bases; junction bases not matched to a gene: 7. Germline V CDR1 and CDR2: MDHEN, SYDVKM.

By share, this clone ranks as medium-sized (0.01 to 0.1%). CDR3 in DNA: TGTGCCATCAGTGAGTCGGGGGACGGTAATGAAAAACTGTTTTTT. It specifies CAISESGDGNEKLFF. The V and J genes are TRBV10-3 and TRBJ1-4, with D perhaps matching TRBD1 (5 bases). The CDR3 has 15 residues. Germline values: CDR1 ENHRY, CDR2 SYGVKD. V was shortened by 0 bases and J by 4 bases, with 9 bases between the two germline ends.

The chain links TRBV27 to TRBJ2-1; D unresolved. CDR3 length equals 14 residues. V lost 5 bases, J lost 6 bases, and 14 bases lay in between. Germline CDR1 is MNHEY and CDR2 is SMNVEV (reference sequence). The CDR3 sequence is CASSASRPVNEQFF. CDR3 coding DNA: TGTGCCAGCAGTGCCAGCAGGCCGGTCAATGAGCAGTTCTTC.

This sequence joins TRBV6-5 and TRBJ2-7, with a possible D match to TRBD1 (5 bases). Trimming removed 3 bases at V and 0 bases at J, with 9 bases between. CDR1 is MNHEY, CDR2 SVGAGI, per germline. The CDR3 covers 14 residues. CDR3 coding DNA: TGTGCCAGCAGTTATGGGGCGGTCTCCTACGAGCAGTACTTC. Translated: CASSYGAVSYEQYF.

The CDR3 loop is CAWSVSGTSGTQYF. CDR3 sequence (DNA): TGTGCCTGGAGTGTGTCAGGGACCTCGGGGACCCAGTACTTC. The V gene is TRBV30, the J gene TRBJ2-5; D may be TRBD1 or TRBD2 (5 bases each). This CDR3 has 14 amino acids. V was pared by 0 bases and J by 7 bases, with 15 bases between. CDR1 GTSNPN and CDR2 SVGIG come from the germline V gene (reference sequence).